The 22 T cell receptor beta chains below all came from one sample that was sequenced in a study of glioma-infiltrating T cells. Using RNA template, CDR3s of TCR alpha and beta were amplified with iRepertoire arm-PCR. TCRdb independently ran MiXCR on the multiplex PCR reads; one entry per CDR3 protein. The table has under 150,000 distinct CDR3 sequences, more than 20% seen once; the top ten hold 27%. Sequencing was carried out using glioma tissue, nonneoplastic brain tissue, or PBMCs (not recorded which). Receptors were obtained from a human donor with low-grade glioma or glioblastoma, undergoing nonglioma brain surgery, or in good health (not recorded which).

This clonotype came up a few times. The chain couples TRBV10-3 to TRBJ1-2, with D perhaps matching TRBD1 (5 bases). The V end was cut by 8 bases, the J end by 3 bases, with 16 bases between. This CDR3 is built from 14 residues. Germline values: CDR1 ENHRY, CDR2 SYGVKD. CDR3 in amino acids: CAILSGREDYGYTF. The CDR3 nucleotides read TGTGCCATCTTGTCGGGCAGGGAAGACTATGGCTACACCTTC.

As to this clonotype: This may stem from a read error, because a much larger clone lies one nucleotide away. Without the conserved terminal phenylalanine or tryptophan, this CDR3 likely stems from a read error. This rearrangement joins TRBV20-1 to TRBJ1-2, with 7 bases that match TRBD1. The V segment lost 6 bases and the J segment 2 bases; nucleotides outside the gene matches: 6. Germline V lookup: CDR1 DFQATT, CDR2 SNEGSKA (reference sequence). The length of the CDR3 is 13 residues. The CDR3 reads CSAHGQANYGYTL. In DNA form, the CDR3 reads TGCAGTGCCCACGGACAGGCGAACTATGGCTACACCCTC.

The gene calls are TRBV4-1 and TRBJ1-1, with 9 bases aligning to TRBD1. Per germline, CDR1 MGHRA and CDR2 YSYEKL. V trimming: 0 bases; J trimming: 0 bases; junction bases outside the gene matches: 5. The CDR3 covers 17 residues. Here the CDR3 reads CASSQDLWDRVNTEAFF. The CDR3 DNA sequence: TGCGCCAGCAGCCAAGATCTCTGGGACAGGGTGAACACTGAAGCTTTCTTT.

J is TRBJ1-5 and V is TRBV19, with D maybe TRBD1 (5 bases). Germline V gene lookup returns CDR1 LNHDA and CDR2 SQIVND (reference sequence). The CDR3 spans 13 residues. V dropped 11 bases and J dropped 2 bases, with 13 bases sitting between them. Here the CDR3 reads CAVGDRGNQPQHF. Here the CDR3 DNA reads TGTGCCGTAGGGGATAGGGGCAATCAGCCCCAGCATTTT.

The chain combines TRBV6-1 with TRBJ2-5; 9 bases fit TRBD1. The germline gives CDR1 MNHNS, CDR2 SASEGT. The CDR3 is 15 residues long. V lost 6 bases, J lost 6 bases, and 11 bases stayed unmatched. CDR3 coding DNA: TGTGCCAGCAGAAAAATGGGACAGGGAAGCAAGACCCAGTACTTC. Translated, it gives CASRKMGQGSKTQYF.

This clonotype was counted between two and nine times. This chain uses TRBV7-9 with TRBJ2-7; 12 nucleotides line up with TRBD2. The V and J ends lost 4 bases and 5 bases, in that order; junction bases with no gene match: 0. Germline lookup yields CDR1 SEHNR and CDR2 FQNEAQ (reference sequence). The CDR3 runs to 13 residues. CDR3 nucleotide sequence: TGTGCCAGCAGCTGGACTAGCGGGGACGAGCAGTACGTC. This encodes CASSWTSGDEQYV.

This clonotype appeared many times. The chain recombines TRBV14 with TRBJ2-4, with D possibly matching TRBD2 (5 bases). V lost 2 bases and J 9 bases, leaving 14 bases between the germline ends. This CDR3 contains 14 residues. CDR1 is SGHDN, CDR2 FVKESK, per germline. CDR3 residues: CASSQPGRGGIQYF. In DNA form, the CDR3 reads TGTGCCAGCAGCCAACCTGGACGCGGAGGCATTCAGTACTTC.

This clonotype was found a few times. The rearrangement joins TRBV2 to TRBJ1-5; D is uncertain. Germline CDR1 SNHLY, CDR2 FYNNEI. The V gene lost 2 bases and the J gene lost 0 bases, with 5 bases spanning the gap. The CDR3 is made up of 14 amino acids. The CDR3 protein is CASSESSSNQPQHF. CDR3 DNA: TGTGCCAGCAGTGAAAGCAGTAGCAATCAGCCCCAGCATTTT.

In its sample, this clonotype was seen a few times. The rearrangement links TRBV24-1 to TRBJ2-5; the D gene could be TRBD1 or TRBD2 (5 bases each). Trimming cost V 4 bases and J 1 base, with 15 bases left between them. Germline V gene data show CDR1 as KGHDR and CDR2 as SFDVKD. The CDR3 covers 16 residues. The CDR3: CATSEGWGSPQETQYF. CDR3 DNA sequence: TGTGCCACCAGTGAAGGGTGGGGGTCCCCCCAAGAGACCCAGTACTTC.

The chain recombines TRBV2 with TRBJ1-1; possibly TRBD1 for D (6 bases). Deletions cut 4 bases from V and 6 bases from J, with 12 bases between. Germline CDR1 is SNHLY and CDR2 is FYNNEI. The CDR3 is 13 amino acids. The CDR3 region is CASSADRLSEAFF. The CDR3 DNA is TGTGCCAGCAGTGCCGACAGGTTGTCTGAAGCTTTCTTT.

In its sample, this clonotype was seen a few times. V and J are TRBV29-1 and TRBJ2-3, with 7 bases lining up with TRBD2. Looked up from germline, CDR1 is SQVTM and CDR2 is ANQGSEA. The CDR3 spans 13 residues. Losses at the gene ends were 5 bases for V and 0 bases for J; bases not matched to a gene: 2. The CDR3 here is CSVRRGSTDTQYF. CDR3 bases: TGCAGCGTTCGGCGGGGGAGCACAGATACGCAGTATTTT.

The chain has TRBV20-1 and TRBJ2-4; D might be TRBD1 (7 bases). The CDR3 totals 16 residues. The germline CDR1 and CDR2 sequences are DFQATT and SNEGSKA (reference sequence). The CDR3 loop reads CSVAPRGTDAKNIQYF. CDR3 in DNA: TGCAGCGTGGCACCCCGGGGGACAGACGCCAAAAACATTCAGTACTTC.

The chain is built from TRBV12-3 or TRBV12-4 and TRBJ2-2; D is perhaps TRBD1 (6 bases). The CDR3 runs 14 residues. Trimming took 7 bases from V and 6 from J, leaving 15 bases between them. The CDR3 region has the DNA TGTGCCAGCACCCTGTCCCCAGGGGCCGGGGAGCTGTTTTTT. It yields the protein CASTLSPGAGELFF.

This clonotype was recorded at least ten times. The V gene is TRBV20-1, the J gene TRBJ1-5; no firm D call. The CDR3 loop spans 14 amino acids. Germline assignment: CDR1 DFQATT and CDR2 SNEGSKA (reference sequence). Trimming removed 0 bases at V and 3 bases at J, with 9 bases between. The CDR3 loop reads CSARDRRNNQPQHF. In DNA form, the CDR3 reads TGCAGTGCTAGAGATCGCCGCAACAATCAGCCCCAGCATTTT.

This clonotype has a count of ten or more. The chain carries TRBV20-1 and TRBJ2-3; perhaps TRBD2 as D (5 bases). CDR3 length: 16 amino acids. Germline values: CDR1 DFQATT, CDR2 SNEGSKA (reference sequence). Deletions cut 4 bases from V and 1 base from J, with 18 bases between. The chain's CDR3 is CSAIPLTGNGTDTQYF. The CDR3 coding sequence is TGCAGTGCTATCCCTTTGACGGGAAATGGCACAGATACGCAGTATTTT.

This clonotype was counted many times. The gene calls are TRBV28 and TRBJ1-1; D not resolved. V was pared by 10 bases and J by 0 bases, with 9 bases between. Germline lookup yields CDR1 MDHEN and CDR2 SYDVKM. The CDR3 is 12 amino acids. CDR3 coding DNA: TGTGCCACCGGGGTTATGAACACTGAAGCTTTCTTT. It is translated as CATGVMNTEAFF.

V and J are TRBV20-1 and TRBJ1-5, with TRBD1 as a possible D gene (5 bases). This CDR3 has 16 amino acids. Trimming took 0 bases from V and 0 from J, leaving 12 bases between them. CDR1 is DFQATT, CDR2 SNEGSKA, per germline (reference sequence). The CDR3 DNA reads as TGCAGTGCTAGAGATCTGACAGATTTTAGCAATCAGCCCCAGCATTTT. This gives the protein CSARDLTDFSNQPQHF.

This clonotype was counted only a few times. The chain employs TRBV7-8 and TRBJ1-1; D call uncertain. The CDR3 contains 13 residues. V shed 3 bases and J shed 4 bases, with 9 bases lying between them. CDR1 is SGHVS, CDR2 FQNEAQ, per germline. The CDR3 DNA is TGTGCCAGCAGCTTGGGTCTTGCCACTGAAGCTTTCTTT. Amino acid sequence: CASSLGLATEAFF.

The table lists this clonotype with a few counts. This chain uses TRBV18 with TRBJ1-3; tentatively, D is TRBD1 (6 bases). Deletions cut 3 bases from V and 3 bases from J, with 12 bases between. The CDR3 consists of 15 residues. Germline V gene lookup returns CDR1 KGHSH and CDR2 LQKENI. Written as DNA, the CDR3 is TGTGCCAGCTCACCTCTCCGACAGGATGGAAACACCATATATTTT. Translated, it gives CASSPLRQDGNTIYF. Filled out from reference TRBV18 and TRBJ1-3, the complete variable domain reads NAGVMQNPRHLVRRRGQEARLRCSPMKGHSHVYWYRQLPEEGLKFMVYLQKENIIDESGMPKERFSAEFPKEGPSILRIQQVVRGDSAAYFCASSPLRQDGNTIYFGEGSWLTVV.

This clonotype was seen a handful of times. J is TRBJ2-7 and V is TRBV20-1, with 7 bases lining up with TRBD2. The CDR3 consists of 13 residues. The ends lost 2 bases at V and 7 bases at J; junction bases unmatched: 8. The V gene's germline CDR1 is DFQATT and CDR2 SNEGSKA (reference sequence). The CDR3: CSARSSGGGEQYV. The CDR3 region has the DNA TGCAGTGCTAGATCTAGCGGTGGAGGAGAGCAGTACGTC.

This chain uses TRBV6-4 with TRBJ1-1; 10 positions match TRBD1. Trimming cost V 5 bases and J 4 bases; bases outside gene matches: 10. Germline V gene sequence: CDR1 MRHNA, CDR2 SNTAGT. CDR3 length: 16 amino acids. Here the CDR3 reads CASSPGQGKKGTEAFF. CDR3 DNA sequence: TGTGCCAGCAGTCCGGGACAGGGGAAGAAGGGCACTGAAGCTTTCTTT.

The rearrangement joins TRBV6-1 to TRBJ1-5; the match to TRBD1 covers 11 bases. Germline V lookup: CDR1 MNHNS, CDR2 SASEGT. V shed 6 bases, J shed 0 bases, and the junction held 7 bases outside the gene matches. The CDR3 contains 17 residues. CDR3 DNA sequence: TGTGCCAGCAGGAACCGGGACAGGGGGAGTAGCAATCAGCCCCAGCATTTT. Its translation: CASRNRDRGSSNQPQHF.